This T cell receptor (beta chain) was captured in a study of blood T cell repertoires in COVID-19 (dated by TCRdb to the early 2020s). About the study as a whole: Collaborator samples came from the United States, Italy and Spain and covered acute and convalescent phases of COVID-19. The material from the prospective study consisted of cDNA or gDNA derived from T cells, B-cell-depleted T cells, or PBMCs. Subjects who had been exposed to COVID-19, were actively infected with it, or had recovered from it provided the deeply sampled blood TCRbeta repertoires that made up the dataset. The repertoires were released in a freely available public database meant as a resource for research on the immune response to SARS-CoV-2. The samples were drawn from two sources: the first 160 participants of the ongoing ImmuneRACE study, and fewer than 1,500 subjects contributed by 6 global collaborators. Sample metadata almost always included a de-identified subject ID, COVID-19 status, age in years and sex. Where HLA class I and class II types were available, the types were taken from metadata supplied by the sample provider, not from assay-based typing. Study-level results and caveats: Clinical and demographic metadata were provided uncurated, with the amount varying by source and participant.

One collaborating source in Seattle enrolled patients during active infection and followed them longitudinally through the course of disease. The collaborating institutions used their own protocols to collect whole blood in K2EDTA tubes. For TCRbeta analysis, collaborators shipped samples in one of three forms: frozen whole blood, isolated PBMCs, or DNA extracted from either of those sample types. TCRbeta CDR3 regions were amplified from genomic DNA by means of the immunoSEQ Assay, a bias-controlled multiplex PCR. Under the source paper's analysis protocol: The number of nucleated cells in each sample was estimated from the amplification of reference gene primers within the assay. To quantify the absolute abundance of each unique TCRbeta CDR3 rearrangement, sequence reads were collapsed and filtered. For each sample, productive Simpson clonality was calculated as the square root of Simpson's diversity index over productive rearrangements. TCRdb retrieved this table from immuneACCESS and kept in-frame rearrangements only. Not all clones are present; in checked studies, unresolved V genes account for under half, and no reason is known for the remainder. V, J and clone size derive from that table, while D and trimming were established from the DNA sequence. This sample holds about 160,000 clones; 92% were observed only once. The ten most abundant clones make up around 4.6% of the sample.

From a lookup of the germline V gene (reference sequence), CDR1 and CDR2 are MNHEY and SMNVEV. V and J lose 6 bases and 6 bases, and a span of 15 bases separates them. The CDR3 goes from the cysteine to the phenylalanine over 14 residues. Only the CDR3 DNA stays, 42 bases, in frame from base 1. Details on this clone: Its antigen remains unidentified. Per-base qualities were not stored, and no clone one base away is much larger.

Material for sequencing was peripheral blood. The sequence was obtained from a man in his thirties or forties with COVID-19, enrolled during active disease. The sequence links TRBV27 to TRBJ2-1, with the D gene too uncertain to name. The CDR3 in this case is CASRWQALSNEQFF. The DNA sequence is TGTGCCAGCAGGTGGCAGGCATTAAGCAATGAGCAGTTCTTC.